What follows are 15 T cell receptor beta chains derived from one specimen sequenced in a study of T cell changes during pregnancy in multiple sclerosis. TCRdb's table, derived via immunoSEQ multiplex PCR, lists solely in-frame clones and lacks some. The sample lists tens of thousands of clones, approximately 91% occurring once. The sample here was peripheral blood, taken in the third trimester of pregnancy. The receptor set was obtained from a female donor with multiple sclerosis, enrolled in a pregnancy study.

V gene TRBV7-9 combines with J gene TRBJ1-3; D unresolved. There are 15 residues in the CDR3. Trimming left V 2 bases short and J 2 bases short, with 10 bases between. Germline CDR1 and CDR2: SEHNR and FQNEAQ (reference sequence). This CDR3 is CASSLSQAAGNTIYF. The CDR3 DNA follows: TGTGCCAGCAGCTTATCCCAGGCCGCTGGAAACACCATATATTTT.

The chain links TRBV2 to TRBJ2-3, with 10 bases lining up with TRBD2. J gave up 1 base and V 8 bases, and 0 bases lay outside the gene matches. Germline assignment: CDR1 SNHLY and CDR2 FYNNEI. This CDR3 contains 13 residues. CDR3 in DNA: TGTGCCAGCGGGACTAGCGGCACAGATACGCAGTATTTT. Its protein is CASGTSGTDTQYF.

The chain couples TRBV30 to TRBJ2-2, with a tentative D call TRBD2 (5 bases). The germline gives CDR1 GTSNPN, CDR2 SVGIG (reference sequence). Deletions cut 3 bases from V and 6 bases from J, with 11 bases between. This CDR3 is built from 13 residues. The CDR3 is CAWSPLASGELFF. CDR3 in DNA: TGTGCCTGGAGCCCTCTAGCATCCGGGGAGCTGTTTTTT.

The J gene is TRBJ1-2, the V gene TRBV19; a weak D match, TRBD1 (5 bases). This CDR3 contains 14 residues. The germline V and J ends were trimmed by 3 bases and 8 bases, with 16 bases remaining between them. The germline gives CDR1 LNHDA, CDR2 SQIVND (reference sequence). CDR3 bases: TGTGCCAGTAGTATCTACGGCAGGGTTGAGGGCTACACCTTC. Encoded protein: CASSIYGRVEGYTF.

The CDR3 DNA follows: TGTGCCAGCAGTGAAACAGGCGATTCCTACGAGCAGTACTTC. It codes for CASSETGDSYEQYF. This chain joins TRBV6-1 and TRBJ2-7; possible D gene TRBD1, 5 bases. The CDR3 contains 14 residues. Trimming shortened V by 2 bases and J by 1 base, and 9 bases separated the two germline ends. Germline V gives CDR1 MNHNS, CDR2 SASEGT.

The CDR3 nucleotides are TGCGCCAGTAGTTCGCAGGGAATAGGCACTGAAGCTTTCTTT. Its translation is CASSSQGIGTEAFF. The V call is TRBV5-1, the J call TRBJ1-1; D possibly corresponds to TRBD1 (5 bases). The germline gives CDR1 SGHRS, CDR2 YFSETQ. V lost 8 bases, J lost 4 bases, and 18 bases lay in between. The CDR3 runs to 14 residues.

The CDR3 DNA sequence: TGTGCCAGCAGCGGGACATCCCAAGAAGAGACCCAGTACTTC. Translating gives CASSGTSQEETQYF. The rearrangement joins TRBV2 to TRBJ2-5; D possibly corresponds to TRBD1 (6 bases). Germline-derived CDR1 and CDR2 are SNHLY and FYNNEI. Trimming stripped 6 bases from V and 3 bases from J, with 14 bases between. The CDR3 has 14 residues.

The chain couples TRBV4-3 to TRBJ2-1; 9 nucleotides agree with TRBD1. The CDR3 has 16 residues. Looked up from germline, CDR1 is LGHNA and CDR2 is YSLEER. Germline trimming cut 2 bases from V and 7 bases from J; bases unmatched to any gene: 9. The CDR3 loop reads CASSQPGQGLGNEQFF. The CDR3 nucleotides are TGCGCCAGCAGCCAACCGGGACAGGGTTTAGGGAATGAGCAGTTCTTC.

The genes are TRBV7-9 and TRBJ2-7; 8 nucleotides align to TRBD2. This CDR3 is built from 14 residues. Germline-derived CDR1 and CDR2 are SEHNR and FQNEAQ (reference sequence). The J segment lost 5 bases and the V segment lost 3 bases, leaving 6 bases of the junction unmatched. CDR3 region: CASSFRGGPDEQYF. The CDR3 DNA reads as TGTGCCAGCAGCTTTCGCGGGGGGCCCGACGAGCAGTACTTC.

The rearrangement links TRBV19 to TRBJ2-3, with a possible D match to TRBD1 (5 bases). V was pared by 4 bases and J by 0 bases, with 14 bases between. The germline gives CDR1 LNHDA, CDR2 SQIVND (reference sequence). The CDR3 has 16 residues. CDR3 DNA: TGTGCCAGTAGTAAGAGAACAGGCGTTAGCACAGATACGCAGTATTTT. It is translated as CASSKRTGVSTDTQYF.

The CDR3 protein is CAISSDGSDQPQHF. The CDR3 DNA sequence: TGTGCCATCAGTAGCGACGGGAGCGATCAGCCCCAGCATTTT. The chain couples TRBV10-3 to TRBJ1-5; D unresolved. The CDR3 contains 14 residues. The germline CDR1 and CDR2 sequences are ENHRY and SYGVKD. Trimming took 5 bases from V and 5 from J, leaving 13 bases between them.

The count of this clone is one. In DNA form, the CDR3 reads TGTGCCAGCAGGACAGCCGGGACAGGGTCGGGATACACTGAAGCTTTCTTT. Translation gives CASRTAGTGSGYTEAFF. The V gene is TRBV27, the J gene TRBJ1-1; 9 bases align to TRBD1. CDR1 is MNHEY and CDR2 is SMNVEV in the germline V gene (reference sequence). V trimming: 6 bases; J trimming: 3 bases; junction bases outside the gene matches: 14. The CDR3 sequence is 17 residues long.

The genes are TRBV4-2 and TRBJ2-7, with 9 bases aligning to TRBD2. Germline loops: CDR1 LGHNA, CDR2 YNFKEQ. CDR3 length: 15 residues. J was trimmed by 2 bases and V by 0 bases; bases with no gene match: 2. The CDR3 protein is CASSQDRGGAYEQYF. The CDR3 nucleotides are TGTGCCAGCAGCCAAGATCGCGGGGGGGCCTACGAGCAGTACTTC.

This clone was recorded at least ten times. This rearrangement joins TRBV5-6 to TRBJ1-4, with unresolved D. CDR1 is SGHDT and CDR2 is YYEEEE in the germline V gene. This CDR3 spans 13 amino acids. V lost 3 bases to trimming and J lost 7 bases, with 10 bases between them. The CDR3 sequence is CASSWATTEKLFF. DNA of the CDR3: TGTGCCAGCAGCTGGGCGACGACTGAAAAACTGTTTTTT. Complete variable domain (other parts from reference TRBV5-6 and TRBJ1-4): DAGVTQSPTHLIKTRGQQVTLRCSPKSGHDTVSWYQQALGQGPQFIFQYYEEEERQRGNFPDRFSGHQFPNYSSELNVNALLLGDSALYLCASSWATTEKLFFGSGTQLSVL.

The chain employs TRBV7-8 and TRBJ2-5; 13 bases match TRBD2. CDR1 SGHVS and CDR2 FQNEAQ come from the germline V gene. The length of the CDR3 is 16 residues. Trimming removed 5 bases from V and 5 bases from J; junction bases left unmatched: 8. The CDR3: CASSQTSGGLGETQYF. The CDR3 DNA sequence: TGTGCCAGCAGCCAGACTAGCGGGGGGCTAGGGGAGACCCAGTACTTC.